The rows below give T cell receptor beta chains drawn from one sample of a study of T cell responses to AZD1222 COVID-19 vaccine. Only in-frame clones appear in the TCRdb table, and some are missing; sequencing was by immunoSEQ multiplex PCR. The sample gives roughly 130,000 clones, almost 95% of which show up once; around 1.7% is in the top ten. The material was peripheral blood, obtained on day 0 of AZD1222 vaccination. Receptor source: an adult in good health. Each CDR3 is given with its conserved first and last residue. Fields, in order: CDR3 protein, CDR3 DNA, J gene, CDR3 length, V gene, D gene, clone size. D genes are given only for firm matches. Only some rows state a clone size, as once, few, many or a class for expanded clones.

CDR3 protein: CATSDPDGTDTQYF
CDR3 DNA: TGTGCCACCAGTGACCCGGACGGGACAGATACGCAGTATTTT
J gene: TRBJ2-3
CDR3 length: 14
V gene: TRBV24-1
D gene: -
clone size: -

CDR3 protein: CASSGLASSTDTQYF
CDR3 DNA: TGTGCCAGCAGCGGCTTGGCGTCTAGCACAGATACGCAGTATTTT
J gene: TRBJ2-3
CDR3 length: 15
V gene: TRBV7-2
D gene: -
clone size: -

CDR3 protein: CASSQSRDREGEEKLFF
CDR3 DNA: TGTGCCAGCAGCCAGTCCCGGGACAGGGAAGGCGAGGAAAAACTGTTTTTT
J gene: TRBJ1-4
CDR3 length: 17
V gene: TRBV11-3
D gene: TRBD1
clone size: -

CDR3 protein: CASRWEREGSYGYTF
CDR3 DNA: TGTGCCAGCAGGTGGGAACGAGAGGGGTCCTATGGCTACACCTTC
J gene: TRBJ1-2
CDR3 length: 15
V gene: TRBV6-5
D gene: -
clone size: -

CDR3 protein: CASSTGQGDTEAFF
CDR3 DNA: TGCGCCAGCAGCACGGGACAGGGGGACACTGAAGCTTTCTTT
J gene: TRBJ1-1
CDR3 length: 14
V gene: TRBV5-1
D gene: TRBD1
clone size: -

CDR3 protein: CASSAPGQGWGNEQFF
CDR3 DNA: TGTGCCAGCAGTGCCCCCGGACAGGGATGGGGCAATGAGCAGTTCTTC
J gene: TRBJ2-1
CDR3 length: 16
V gene: TRBV25-1
D gene: TRBD1
clone size: few

CDR3 protein: CASSLLRGHTSTDTQYF
CDR3 DNA: TGCGCCAGCAGCTTGTTGCGGGGCCACACTAGCACAGATACGCAGTATTTT
J gene: TRBJ2-3
CDR3 length: 17
V gene: TRBV5-1
D gene: -
clone size: -

CDR3 protein: CASSRPVVGGDTGELFF
CDR3 DNA: TGTGCCAGCAGCCGCCCCGTAGTGGGGGGGGACACCGGGGAGCTGTTTTTT
J gene: TRBJ2-2
CDR3 length: 17
V gene: TRBV9
D gene: TRBD2
clone size: once

CDR3 protein: CASSYTRTGASPLHF
CDR3 DNA: TGTGCCAGCAGTTACACACGGACAGGGGCTTCACCCCTCCACTTT
J gene: TRBJ1-6
CDR3 length: 15
V gene: TRBV6-5
D gene: TRBD1
clone size: -

CDR3 protein: CASSAGQWGDTQYF
CDR3 DNA: TGTGCCAGCAGCGCAGGGCAATGGGGAGATACGCAGTATTTT
J gene: TRBJ2-3
CDR3 length: 14
V gene: TRBV9
D gene: -
clone size: -

CDR3 protein: CSDPRGAGGATEAFF
CDR3 DNA: TGCAGCGACCCGCGGGGGGCAGGGGGCGCGACTGAAGCTTTCTTT
J gene: TRBJ1-1
CDR3 length: 15
V gene: TRBV29-1
D gene: TRBD1
clone size: -

CDR3 protein: CASSQEWEGGYTF
CDR3 DNA: TGCGCCAGCAGCCAAGAATGGGAAGGGGGCTACACCTTC
J gene: TRBJ1-2
CDR3 length: 13
V gene: TRBV4-3
D gene: -
clone size: -

CDR3 protein: CASSSWEEGYTF
CDR3 DNA: TGTGCCAGCAGCTCCTGGGAGGAGGGCTACACCTTC
J gene: TRBJ1-2
CDR3 length: 12
V gene: TRBV3-1/TRBV3-2
D gene: -
clone size: -

CDR3 protein: CAWAEQGIYSPLHF
CDR3 DNA: TGTGCCTGGGCGGAACAGGGGATCTATTCACCCCTCCACTTT
J gene: TRBJ1-6
CDR3 length: 14
V gene: TRBV30
D gene: TRBD1
clone size: -

CDR3 protein: CASKEVGQPQHF
CDR3 DNA: TGTGCCAGCAAGGAGGTAGGACAGCCCCAGCATTTT
J gene: TRBJ1-5
CDR3 length: 12
V gene: TRBV27
D gene: -
clone size: -

CDR3 protein: CASSISGLSGYTF
CDR3 DNA: TGTGCCAGTAGTATATCTGGCCTGAGTGGCTACACCTTC
J gene: TRBJ1-2
CDR3 length: 13
V gene: TRBV19
D gene: -
clone size: -

CDR3 protein: CASSAGTGAYEQYF
CDR3 DNA: TGTGCCAGCAGCGCCGGGACAGGGGCCTACGAGCAGTACTTC
J gene: TRBJ2-7
CDR3 length: 14
V gene: TRBV7-3
D gene: TRBD1
clone size: -

CDR3 protein: CASSEHNEQFF
CDR3 DNA: TGTGCCAGCAGTGAACACAATGAGCAGTTCTTC
J gene: TRBJ2-1
CDR3 length: 11
V gene: TRBV2
D gene: -
clone size: -

CDR3 protein: CASSSPYRGGNEQFF
CDR3 DNA: TGCGCCAGCAGCTCTCCCTACCGGGGCGGCAATGAGCAGTTCTTC
J gene: TRBJ2-1
CDR3 length: 15
V gene: TRBV5-1
D gene: -
clone size: -

CDR3 protein: CASSPRGGLAKNIQYF
CDR3 DNA: TGTGCCAGCAGCCCCCGGGGCGGGTTAGCCAAAAACATTCAGTACTTC
J gene: TRBJ2-4
CDR3 length: 16
V gene: TRBV11-2
D gene: -
clone size: -

CDR3 protein: CASSPGGIWDTEAFF
CDR3 DNA: TGTGCCAGCAGTCCCGGTGGGATTTGGGACACTGAAGCTTTCTTT
J gene: TRBJ1-1
CDR3 length: 15
V gene: TRBV28
D gene: -
clone size: -

CDR3 protein: CASSQEIGGKGNQPQHF
CDR3 DNA: TGCGCCAGCAGCCAAGAAATCGGAGGGAAGGGCAATCAGCCCCAGCATTTT
J gene: TRBJ1-5
CDR3 length: 17
V gene: TRBV4-3
D gene: -
clone size: -

CDR3 protein: CASSYGTVAVEAFF
CDR3 DNA: TGCGCCAGCAGCTACGGGACAGTGGCGGTTGAGGCTTTCTTT
J gene: TRBJ1-1
CDR3 length: 14
V gene: TRBV4-3
D gene: TRBD1
clone size: -

CDR3 protein: CASSQLRTGLGINYGYTF
CDR3 DNA: TGTGCCAGCAGTCAACTAAGGACAGGGTTGGGCATAAACTATGGCTACACCTTC
J gene: TRBJ1-2
CDR3 length: 18
V gene: TRBV27
D gene: TRBD1
clone size: -

CDR3 protein: CASSLVQGSSYNSPLHF
CDR3 DNA: TGTGCCAGCAGCTTGGTGCAGGGGAGCTCCTATAATTCACCCCTCCACTTT
J gene: TRBJ1-6
CDR3 length: 17
V gene: TRBV5-6
D gene: -
clone size: -

CDR3 protein: CASSSLTGFTEAFF
CDR3 DNA: TGTGCCAGCAGCTCCCTAACTGGGTTCACTGAAGCTTTCTTT
J gene: TRBJ1-1
CDR3 length: 14
V gene: TRBV7-2
D gene: -
clone size: -

CDR3 protein: CASSYRDRAVLNSPLHF
CDR3 DNA: TGTGCCAGCAGTTACCGGGACAGGGCGGTTCTAAATTCACCCCTCCACTTT
J gene: TRBJ1-6
CDR3 length: 17
V gene: TRBV6-2/TRBV6-3
D gene: TRBD1
clone size: -

CDR3 protein: CASSESGRGLNEAFF
CDR3 DNA: TGCGCCAGCAGTGAGTCAGGCAGGGGGCTTAATGAAGCTTTCTTT
J gene: TRBJ1-1
CDR3 length: 15
V gene: TRBV10-2
D gene: TRBD1
clone size: -

CDR3 protein: CAWTIGERVALYGYTF
CDR3 DNA: TGTGCCTGGACAATAGGCGAGAGGGTGGCTCTATATGGCTACACCTTC
J gene: TRBJ1-2
CDR3 length: 16
V gene: TRBV30
D gene: -
clone size: -

CDR3 protein: CASSLNPPGQYGIQYF
CDR3 DNA: TGTGCCAGCAGCTTAAACCCTCCGGGACAGTACGGCATTCAGTACTTC
J gene: TRBJ2-4
CDR3 length: 16
V gene: TRBV7-3
D gene: TRBD1
clone size: -

CDR3 protein: CASSVGAGALNEQFF
CDR3 DNA: TGTGCCAGCAGCGTAGGAGCGGGAGCTTTAAATGAGCAGTTCTTC
J gene: TRBJ2-1
CDR3 length: 15
V gene: TRBV9
D gene: TRBD2
clone size: -

CDR3 protein: CASSQEVTSGASYNEQFF
CDR3 DNA: TGTGCCAGCAGCCAAGAGGTGACTAGCGGAGCCTCCTACAATGAGCAGTTCTTC
J gene: TRBJ2-1
CDR3 length: 18
V gene: TRBV3-1/TRBV3-2
D gene: TRBD2
clone size: -

CDR3 protein: CASSERDRGMSTDTQYF
CDR3 DNA: TGTGCCAGCAGTGAACGAGACAGGGGGATGAGCACAGATACGCAGTATTTT
J gene: TRBJ2-3
CDR3 length: 17
V gene: TRBV6-1
D gene: TRBD1
clone size: -

CDR3 protein: CASSLRTSGAYNEQFF
CDR3 DNA: TGTGCCAGCAGCTTAAGGACTAGCGGGGCCTACAATGAGCAGTTCTTC
J gene: TRBJ2-1
CDR3 length: 16
V gene: TRBV11-3
D gene: TRBD2
clone size: -

CDR3 protein: CASSIGRGYNSPLHF
CDR3 DNA: TGTGCCAGTAGTATAGGCAGGGGGTATAATTCACCCCTCCACTTT
J gene: TRBJ1-6
CDR3 length: 15
V gene: TRBV19
D gene: TRBD1
clone size: -

CDR3 protein: CASSQTGWSLHF
CDR3 DNA: TGTGCCAGCAGTCAGACAGGGTGGTCCCTCCACTTT
J gene: TRBJ1-6
CDR3 length: 12
V gene: TRBV7-2
D gene: TRBD1
clone size: -

CDR3 protein: CASSFYRRNEAFF
CDR3 DNA: TGTGCCAGCAGCTTTTACAGGCGTAATGAAGCTTTCTTT
J gene: TRBJ1-1
CDR3 length: 13
V gene: TRBV7-2
D gene: -
clone size: -

CDR3 protein: CASSASSKLGEAFF
CDR3 DNA: TGTGCCAGCAGCGCGTCTTCGAAGTTGGGTGAAGCTTTCTTT
J gene: TRBJ1-1
CDR3 length: 14
V gene: TRBV9
D gene: -
clone size: -

CDR3 protein: CASSLFGTDDYGYTF
CDR3 DNA: TGTGCCAGCAGCCTCTTCGGGACAGACGACTATGGCTACACCTTC
J gene: TRBJ1-2
CDR3 length: 15
V gene: TRBV7-2
D gene: TRBD1
clone size: -

CDR3 protein: CASSLGQGAYGYTF
CDR3 DNA: TGTGCCAGCAGTCTAGGACAGGGAGCCTATGGCTACACCTTC
J gene: TRBJ1-2
CDR3 length: 14
V gene: TRBV28
D gene: TRBD1
clone size: -

CDR3 protein: CASSSSSNTEAFF
CDR3 DNA: TGTGCCAGCAGTTCTAGCTCGAACACTGAAGCTTTCTTT
J gene: TRBJ1-1
CDR3 length: 13
V gene: TRBV27
D gene: -
clone size: -

CDR3 protein: CASSSQLLNTEAFF
CDR3 DNA: TGTGCCAGCAGCTCCCAATTGCTGAACACTGAAGCTTTCTTT
J gene: TRBJ1-1
CDR3 length: 14
V gene: TRBV3-1/TRBV3-2
D gene: -
clone size: -

CDR3 protein: CASSFRSGAEAFF
CDR3 DNA: TGTGCCAGCAGTTTTAGATCCGGCGCTGAAGCTTTCTTT
J gene: TRBJ1-1
CDR3 length: 13
V gene: TRBV12-3/TRBV12-4
D gene: -
clone size: -

CDR3 protein: CASSYFPDRGQGNTIYF
CDR3 DNA: TGTGCCAGCAGTTACTTTCCTGACAGGGGGCAAGGAAACACCATATATTTT
J gene: TRBJ1-3
CDR3 length: 17
V gene: TRBV6-2/TRBV6-3
D gene: TRBD1
clone size: -

CDR3 protein: CASSQGQAHGYTF
CDR3 DNA: TGTGCCAGCAGTCAAGGACAGGCCCATGGCTACACCTTC
J gene: TRBJ1-2
CDR3 length: 13
V gene: TRBV6-2/TRBV6-3
D gene: TRBD1
clone size: -

CDR3 protein: CASSLGSSGSYNEQFF
CDR3 DNA: TGTGCTAGCAGCTTAGGATCCAGCGGATCCTACAATGAGCAGTTCTTC
J gene: TRBJ2-1
CDR3 length: 16
V gene: TRBV7-7
D gene: -
clone size: -

CDR3 protein: CASSLRVGGAKNTEAFF
CDR3 DNA: TGCGCCAGCAGCTTGAGGGTCGGGGGCGCGAAGAACACTGAAGCTTTCTTT
J gene: TRBJ1-1
CDR3 length: 17
V gene: TRBV5-1
D gene: -
clone size: -

CDR3 protein: CASSVERDSPLHF
CDR3 DNA: TGTGCCAGCTCGGTCGAACGGGATTCACCCCTCCACTTT
J gene: TRBJ1-6
CDR3 length: 13
V gene: TRBV6-5
D gene: -
clone size: -

CDR3 protein: CASRMGGGDTQYF
CDR3 DNA: TGCGCCAGCAGAATGGGGGGCGGCGATACGCAGTATTTT
J gene: TRBJ2-3
CDR3 length: 13
V gene: TRBV10-2
D gene: -
clone size: -

CDR3 protein: CASSAPGVSGANVLTF
CDR3 DNA: TGTGCCAGCAGTGCGCCAGGGGTCTCTGGGGCCAACGTCCTGACTTTC
J gene: TRBJ2-6
CDR3 length: 16
V gene: TRBV25-1
D gene: -
clone size: -

CDR3 protein: CASSSWTGGEQYF
CDR3 DNA: TGTGCCAGCAGCTCATGGACAGGGGGCGAGCAGTACTTC
J gene: TRBJ2-7
CDR3 length: 13
V gene: TRBV7-8
D gene: TRBD1
clone size: -

CDR3 protein: CASSIGRGSPYGYTF
CDR3 DNA: TGTGCCAGTAGTATAGGTCGGGGTTCCCCCTATGGCTACACCTTC
J gene: TRBJ1-2
CDR3 length: 15
V gene: TRBV19
D gene: -
clone size: -

CDR3 protein: CASSQDLAGVGETQYF
CDR3 DNA: TGTGCCAGCAGCCAAGATTTAGCGGGAGTTGGGGAGACCCAGTACTTC
J gene: TRBJ2-5
CDR3 length: 16
V gene: TRBV3-1/TRBV3-2
D gene: TRBD2
clone size: few

CDR3 protein: CASTPQGRTGELFF
CDR3 DNA: TGTGCCAGCACCCCGCAGGGTAGGACCGGGGAGCTGTTTTTT
J gene: TRBJ2-2
CDR3 length: 14
V gene: TRBV5-5
D gene: -
clone size: -

CDR3 protein: CAWSPSYGYTF
CDR3 DNA: TGTGCCTGGAGCCCTTCCTATGGCTACACCTTC
J gene: TRBJ1-2
CDR3 length: 11
V gene: TRBV30
D gene: -
clone size: once